This T cell receptor beta chain was recovered during a study of T cell responses to AZD1222 COVID-19 vaccine. The wider study: The analysis combined second doses at about 4 or about 12 weeks. Whole-study findings and limits: In a largely white British group with more females than males, clonal diversity was possibly underestimated. Distributed over spike, vaccine-associated CD4 TCRs predominated at 160-218 and 743-854. Just a handful of people given AZD1222 tested seropositive at baseline.

Trimming removed 8 bases from V and 2 bases from J, with 18 bases in between. This CDR3 is built from 15 residues. Looked up from germline, CDR1 is SNHLY and CDR2 is FYNNEI. This clone was counted between two and nine times. Its target is not known. TCRdb's copy holds only in-frame clones and misses some; the assay was immunoSEQ multiplex PCR. Of about 190,000 clones listed, roughly nine tenths were seen once; the top ten hold 6.9%. This clonotype originated in an adult in good health. The gene calls are TRBV2 and TRBJ1-1; D is possibly TRBD1 (6 bases). Material: peripheral blood, obtained on day 0 of AZD1222 vaccination. CDR3 in amino acids: CASAYYGTTNTEAFF. The CDR3 DNA reads TGTGCCAGCGCCTACTACGGGACAACTAACACTGAAGCTTTCTTT. The full variable domain, completed using reference TRBV2 and TRBJ1-1, is EPEVTQTPSHQVTQMGQEVILRCVPISNHLYFYWYRQILGQKVEFLVSFYNNEISEKSEIFDDQFSVERPDGSNFTLKIRSTKLEDSAMYFCASAYYGTTNTEAFFGQGTRLTVV.